This entry lists 18 T cell receptor beta chains sequenced from one sample in a study of cytomegalovirus exposure and HLA in healthy donors. The PCR had 60 Vbeta and 13 Jbeta primers. The assay was immunoSEQ multiplex PCR, and TCRdb's table has in-frame clones only and misses some. The table includes some 180,000 clones, 75% to 85% detected once. Material: PBMCs. Every receptor here comes from a girl aged 2 to 9 in good health and CMV-seropositive.

The rearrangement joins TRBV7-6 to TRBJ2-7; tentatively, D is TRBD1 (5 bases). The CDR3 is 14 residues long. The germline gives CDR1 SGHVS, CDR2 FNYEAQ. V was clipped by 11 bases and J by 3 bases, with 20 bases between them. The CDR3 sequence: CASNQGGGRYEQYF. The CDR3 DNA reads as TGTGCCTCTAATCAGGGCGGCGGCCGCTACGAGCAGTACTTC.

As DNA, the CDR3 is TGCAGCGCTATTGGACTATATGGCTACACCTTC. It yields the protein CSAIGLYGYTF. This chain connects TRBV29-1 to TRBJ1-2; no reliable D call. The CDR3 covers 11 residues. V was shortened by 7 bases and J by 5 bases, with 11 bases between the two germline ends. Germline V gene lookup returns CDR1 SQVTM and CDR2 ANQGSEA. Full variable domain (missing parts from reference TRBV29-1 and TRBJ1-2): SAVISQKPSRDICQRGTSLTIQCQVDSQVTMMFWYRQQPGQSLTLIATANQGSEATYESGFVIDKFPISRPNLTFSTLTVSNMSPEDSSIYLCSAIGLYGYTFGSGTRLTVV.

This clone appeared a few times. The chain has TRBV5-1 and TRBJ1-2; no clear D gene. Trimming shortened V by 0 bases and J by 7 bases, and 19 bases separated the two germline ends. The CDR3 has 16 amino acids. Germline CDR1 and CDR2: SGHRS and YFSETQ. This chain's CDR3 is CASSLVGGRSEGGYTF. The CDR3 nucleotides read TGCGCCAGCAGCTTGGTCGGTGGACGCTCTGAGGGTGGCTACACCTTC.

The chain carries TRBV10-3 and TRBJ1-5, with 7 positions matching TRBD1. The CDR3 is 14 amino acids. Germline V gives CDR1 ENHRY, CDR2 SYGVKD. J lost 4 bases, V lost 4 bases, and 4 bases had no gene match. As DNA, the CDR3 is TGTGCCATCAGTGCGATGGGACAGAATCAGCCCCAGCATTTT. It yields the protein CAISAMGQNQPQHF.

This clone showed up just once. This chain connects TRBV18 to TRBJ1-1; 7 bases align to TRBD1. This CDR3 comprises 15 residues. J gave up 3 bases and V 5 bases, and 9 bases lay outside the gene matches. Germline V lookup: CDR1 KGHSH, CDR2 LQKENI. The CDR3 here is CASSSSTGSDTEAFF. Written as DNA, the CDR3 is TGTGCCAGCTCATCGTCGACAGGGTCGGACACTGAAGCTTTCTTT.

This chain links TRBV13 with TRBJ2-6; weak D call: TRBD2 (7 bases). V was shortened by 5 bases and J by 0 bases, with 29 bases between the two germline ends. Germline V gene lookup returns CDR1 PRHDT and CDR2 FYEKMQ (reference sequence). This CDR3 is 22 amino acids long. The DNA for the CDR3 is TGTGCCAGCAGCCCTAAGCGGTTTCGGGGGGCGAGCGGGTACTCTGGGGCCAACGTCCTGACTTTC. This translates into CASSPKRFRGASGYSGANVLTF.

The V call is TRBV5-4, the J call TRBJ2-1; 10 bases are shared with TRBD2. V trimming: 4 bases; J trimming: 5 bases; junction bases outside the gene matches: 3. Germline V lookup: CDR1 SGHNT, CDR2 YYREEE (reference sequence). The CDR3 totals 14 residues. CDR3 in DNA: TGTGCCAGCAGCCCGGGACTAGCGAACAATGAGCAGTTCTTC. Amino acids: CASSPGLANNEQFF.

This chain joins TRBV10-1 and TRBJ1-5; D call uncertain. The CDR3 contains 12 residues. V was trimmed by 3 bases and J by 6 bases, leaving 6 bases between them. Germline V gives CDR1 WNHNN, CDR2 SYGVQD (reference sequence). The CDR3 protein is CASSDPGQPQHF. The CDR3 DNA sequence: TGCGCCAGCAGTGATCCCGGTCAGCCCCAGCATTTT.

The chain carries TRBV27 and TRBJ1-2; 8 nucleotides match TRBD1. In germline, CDR1 is MNHEY, CDR2 SMNVEV (reference sequence). V shed 6 bases, J shed 4 bases, and the junction held 19 bases outside the gene matches. The CDR3 totals 18 residues. CDR3 region: CASSNGQGKKKRGYGYTF. In DNA, the CDR3 is TGTGCCAGCAGCAATGGACAGGGTAAGAAAAAACGGGGCTATGGCTACACCTTC.

V gene TRBV7-2 combines with J gene TRBJ2-7; 9 bases line up with TRBD1. The CDR3 is made up of 17 amino acids. With 3 bases clipped from V and 6 bases from J, the junction kept 15 bases outside the gene matches. Looked up from germline, CDR1 is SGHTA and CDR2 is FQGNSA. The CDR3 DNA reads as TGTGCCAGCAGCTTGTCCACAACCGGGACAGGGAAGCGCGAGCAGTACTTC. Translation gives CASSLSTTGTGKREQYF. Based on the CDR3 plus reference TRBV7-2 and TRBJ2-7, the full variable domain is GAGVSQSPSNKVTEKGKDVELRCDPISGHTALYWYRQSLGQGLEFLIYFQGNSAPDKSGLPSDRFSAERTGGSVSTLTIQRTQQEDSAVYLCASSLSTTGTGKREQYFGPGTRLTVT.

The chain uses TRBV5-1 and TRBJ2-1, with TRBD2 identical over 11 bases. Trimming took 2 bases from V and 5 from J; bases not matched to a gene: 3. CDR1 SGHRS and CDR2 YFSETQ come from the germline V gene. This CDR3 comprises 15 residues. CDR3 sequence (DNA): TGCGCCAGCAGCTTAAGACTAGCGGGGAACAATGAGCAGTTCTTC. The encoded protein is CASSLRLAGNNEQFF. Variable domain in full (rest from reference TRBV5-1 and TRBJ2-1): KAGVTQTPRYLIKTRGQQVTLSCSPISGHRSVSWYQQTPGQGLQFLFEYFSETQRNKGNFPGRFSGRQFSNSRSEMNVSTLELGDSALYLCASSLRLAGNNEQFFGPGTRLTVL.

This chain links TRBV9 with TRBJ2-7; perhaps TRBD2 as D (5 bases). CDR1 is SGDLS, CDR2 YYNGEE, per germline. V lost 2 bases, J lost 7 bases, and 13 bases lay in between. The CDR3 has 13 amino acids. The CDR3 region has the DNA TGTGCCAGCAGCGTTGGCATCGAGGGAGAGCAGTACTTC. Translating it yields CASSVGIEGEQYF.

The rearrangement joins TRBV7-2 to TRBJ1-2; unclear D gene. The CDR3 runs 15 residues. V was pared by 4 bases and J by 7 bases, with 19 bases between. CDR1 is SGHTA and CDR2 is FQGNSA in the germline V gene. CDR3 amino acids: CASSSLYAVARGYTF. The DNA for the CDR3 is TGTGCCAGCAGCTCCCTTTACGCCGTAGCGCGTGGCTACACCTTC.

The chain employs TRBV2 and TRBJ2-5; 12 bases line up with TRBD2. Per the germline V gene, CDR1 is SNHLY and CDR2 is FYNNEI. This CDR3 contains 16 residues. V dropped 2 bases and J dropped 2; count of bases not matched to a gene: 3. The CDR3 sequence: CASSERLAGAQETQYF. The CDR3 DNA reads as TGTGCCAGCAGTGAAAGACTAGCGGGAGCTCAAGAGACCCAGTACTTC.

This CDR3 is CASKLAGASDEQFF. CDR3 bases: TGCGCCAGCAAATTAGCGGGAGCATCAGATGAGCAGTTCTTC. V gene TRBV5-1 combines with J gene TRBJ2-1, with 9 nucleotides matching TRBD2. The CDR3 contains 14 residues. CDR1 is SGHRS, CDR2 YFSETQ, per germline. V shed 6 bases, J shed 8 bases, and the junction held 9 bases outside the gene matches.

The genes are TRBV4-2 and TRBJ1-2; D gene uncertain. The germline V gene encodes CDR1 LGHNA and CDR2 YNFKEQ. CDR3 length equals 14 residues. V was clipped by 1 base and J by 10 bases, with 16 bases between them. CDR3 nucleotide sequence: TGTGCCAGCAGCCAAGTACTCGAGCGCGGGCACTACACCTTC. This translates into CASSQVLERGHYTF.

This chain links TRBV6-5 with TRBJ1-3; D is possibly TRBD1 (6 bases). In germline, CDR1 is MNHEY, CDR2 SVGAGI. The length of the CDR3 is 14 residues. The V and J ends lost 6 bases and 4 bases respectively, with 13 bases between them. The CDR3 here is CASSRATGGNTIYF. The CDR3 nucleotides read TGTGCCAGCAGCCGCGCGACAGGAGGAAACACCATATATTTT.

This rearrangement joins TRBV4-1 to TRBJ2-5, with D perhaps TRBD2 (5 bases). V was pared by 1 base and J by 5 bases, with 17 bases between. The CDR3 extends over 16 amino acids. Germline V CDR1 and CDR2: MGHRA, YSYEKL. The CDR3 reads CASSQVTRSRGETQYF. The CDR3 DNA is TGCGCCAGCAGCCAAGTGACGAGGAGTCGCGGGGAGACCCAGTACTTC.